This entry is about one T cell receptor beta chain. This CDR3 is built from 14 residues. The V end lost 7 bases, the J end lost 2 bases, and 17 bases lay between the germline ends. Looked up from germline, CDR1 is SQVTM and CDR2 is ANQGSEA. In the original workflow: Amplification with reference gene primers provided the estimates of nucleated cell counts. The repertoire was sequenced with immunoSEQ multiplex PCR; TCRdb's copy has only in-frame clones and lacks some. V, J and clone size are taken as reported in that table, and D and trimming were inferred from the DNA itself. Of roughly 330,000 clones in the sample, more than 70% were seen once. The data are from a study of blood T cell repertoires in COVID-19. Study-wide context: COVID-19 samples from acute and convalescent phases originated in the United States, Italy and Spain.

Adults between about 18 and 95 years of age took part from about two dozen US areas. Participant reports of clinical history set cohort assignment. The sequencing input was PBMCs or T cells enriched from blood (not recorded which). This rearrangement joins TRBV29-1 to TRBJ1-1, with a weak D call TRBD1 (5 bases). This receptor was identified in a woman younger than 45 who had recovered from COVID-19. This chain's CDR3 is CSARGRLANTEAFF. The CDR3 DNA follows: TGCAGCGCGCGGGGGAGACTAGCTAACACTGAAGCTTTCTTT.